A single sample gave rise to the 32 T cell receptor beta chains below, sequenced in a study of cytomegalovirus exposure and HLA in healthy donors. Both 60 Vbeta primers and 13 Jbeta primers went into the PCR. Only in-frame clones appear in the TCRdb table, and some are missing; sequencing was by immunoSEQ multiplex PCR. The data hold 90,000 to 120,000 clones, with more than 70% observed a single time. Source material: PBMCs. The receptors here all came from a man between 25 and 39 years old in good health and CMV-seronegative.

As for this clone: Relative to the germline gene, one junction end is altered; a read error may explain this. The chain employs TRBV27 and TRBJ1-1; D is perhaps TRBD1 (6 bases). Germline CDR1 is MNHEY and CDR2 is SMNVEV (reference sequence). This CDR3 has 12 amino acids. DNA of the CDR3: TGTGCCAGCCGTTTGGGGGCATCTGAAGCTTTCTTT. It translates to CASRLGASEAFF.

The rearrangement joins TRBV18 to TRBJ1-5; D ambiguous. The CDR3 length is 15 residues. V gave up 6 bases and J gave up 3 bases, with 15 bases separating them. Germline V lookup: CDR1 KGHSH, CDR2 LQKENI. The CDR3 DNA reads as TGTGCCAGCTCGGGTGCGGGGTTGAACAATCAGCCCCAGCATTTT. It specifies CASSGAGLNNQPQHF.

The J gene is TRBJ1-3, the V gene TRBV18; D gene unclear. This CDR3 comprises 15 residues. CDR1 is KGHSH and CDR2 is LQKENI in the germline V gene. V lost 0 bases to trimming and J lost 2 bases, with 8 bases between them. CDR3 DNA: TGTGCCAGCTCACCACCGATGGCAGCTGGAAACACCATATATTTT. Protein product: CASSPPMAAGNTIYF.

V gene TRBV4-2 combines with J gene TRBJ1-1; possible D gene TRBD1, 6 bases. The germline V gene encodes CDR1 LGHNA and CDR2 YNFKEQ. V was clipped by 5 bases and J by 0 bases, with 13 bases between them. This CDR3 contains 15 residues. CDR3 in amino acids: CASSYLTGLNTEAFF. The DNA of the CDR3 is TGTGCCAGCAGCTACCTAACAGGGTTGAACACTGAAGCTTTCTTT.

V gene TRBV29-1 combines with J gene TRBJ2-5; 9 bases line up with TRBD2. The CDR3 runs to 12 residues. Per germline, CDR1 SQVTM and CDR2 ANQGSEA. J gave up 5 bases and V 4 bases, and 2 bases lay outside the gene matches. CDR3 sequence: CSVGSGSETQYF. The CDR3 bases are TGCAGCGTTGGTAGCGGGAGTGAGACCCAGTACTTC.

The V gene is TRBV5-1, the J gene TRBJ2-5; no reliable D call. Between the trimmed V and J ends, which lost 0 bases and 2 bases, there was a span of 8 bases. This CDR3 region has 14 residues. The germline V gene encodes CDR1 SGHRS and CDR2 YFSETQ. CDR3 protein: CASSLATDQETQYF. The CDR3 DNA reads as TGCGCCAGCAGCTTGGCCACAGATCAAGAGACCCAGTACTTC.

This clone appeared a single time. This chain joins TRBV23-1 and TRBJ2-1; 16 bases match TRBD2. TRBV23-1 is noted as an ORF with a role that remains uncertain. CDR3 size: 18 residues. Trimming removed 4 bases from V and 6 bases from J; junction bases left unmatched: 9. The CDR3 sequence: CASSPSGLAGGPGNEQFF. CDR3 nucleotides: TGCGCCAGCAGTCCGTCGGGACTAGCGGGGGGGCCCGGCAATGAGCAGTTCTTC.

The chain links TRBV10-3 to TRBJ2-5, with D possibly being TRBD2 (6 bases). The CDR3 loop spans 13 amino acids. Germline V CDR1 and CDR2: ENHRY, SYGVKD. V lost 3 bases, J lost 5 bases, and 10 bases lay in between. This CDR3 reads CAISDSGVETQYF. The CDR3 DNA reads TGTGCCATCAGTGATTCGGGAGTGGAGACCCAGTACTTC.

Details on this clone: Different DNA sequences within this sample yield the same CDR3. V usage is TRBV18 and J usage is TRBJ1-2; no firm D call. CDR1 is KGHSH and CDR2 is LQKENI in the germline V gene. The CDR3 has 12 amino acids. With 5 bases removed from V and 1 base from J, the gap between germline ends came to 5 bases. CDR3 DNA sequence: TGTGCCAGCTCAGACAATAACTATGGCTACACCTTC. The encoded protein is CASSDNNYGYTF.

This clone was observed a single time. The chain links TRBV28 to TRBJ2-3, with a possible D match to TRBD2 (6 bases). The CDR3 has 13 residues. V was pared by 11 bases and J by 2 bases, with 14 bases between. Germline loops: CDR1 MDHEN, CDR2 SYDVKM. CDR3 nucleotide sequence: TGTGCCGTCCACGCGGGGCCCACAGATACGCAGTATTTT. Protein product: CAVHAGPTDTQYF. The entire variable domain, with the rest obtained from reference TRBV28 and TRBJ2-3, is as follows: DVKVTQSSRYLVKRTGEKVFLECVQDMDHENMFWYRQDPGLGLRLIYFSYDVKMKEKGDIPEGYSVSREKKERFSLILESASTNQTSMYLCAVHAGPTDTQYFGPGTRLTVL.

In DNA form, the CDR3 reads TGTGCCAGCAGCGTAGGACTAGCGGGCTCCTACAATGAGCAGTTCTTC. It codes for CASSVGLAGSYNEQFF. J is TRBJ2-1 and V is TRBV9; TRBD2 aligns across 10 bases. This CDR3 contains 16 residues. The germline CDR1 and CDR2 sequences are SGDLS and YYNGEE. Trimming removed 0 bases from V and 0 bases from J; junction bases left unmatched: 0.

This chain joins TRBV4-2 and TRBJ2-7; no clear D. Germline lookup yields CDR1 LGHNA and CDR2 YNFKEQ. V was pared by 1 base and J by 3 bases, with 10 bases between. The CDR3 covers 14 residues. The CDR3 here is CASSQGAGSYEQYF. The CDR3 nucleotides read TGTGCCAGCAGCCAAGGGGCCGGAAGCTACGAGCAGTACTTC.

The chain couples TRBV19 to TRBJ2-7, with TRBD1 as a possible D gene (6 bases). The CDR3 length is 14 residues. The germline gives CDR1 LNHDA, CDR2 SQIVND (reference sequence). Deletions cut 2 bases from V and 5 bases from J, with 13 bases between. Here the CDR3 reads CASSISRGAHEQYF. The CDR3 nucleotides are TGTGCCAGTAGTATAAGCAGGGGAGCCCACGAGCAGTACTTC.

The gene calls are TRBV4-1 and TRBJ1-5; unclear D gene. This CDR3 is 16 amino acids long. V gave up 0 bases and J gave up 6 bases, with 15 bases separating them. Germline CDR1 is MGHRA and CDR2 is YSYEKL. CDR3 region: CASSQDPFLQAQPQHF. The CDR3 DNA reads TGCGCCAGCAGCCAAGATCCTTTCCTGCAGGCTCAGCCCCAGCATTTT.

This clone was observed a single time. This chain joins TRBV28 and TRBJ1-2, with 8 positions matching TRBD1. CDR3 size: 14 residues. Germline V gene sequence: CDR1 MDHEN, CDR2 SYDVKM. V shed 5 bases and J 7 bases; nucleotides not matched to a gene: 9. DNA for the CDR3: TGTGCCAGCAGTGGACAGGGCTCCGAGGGTGGCTACACCTTC. Translation gives CASSGQGSEGGYTF.

The chain has TRBV18 and TRBJ1-6; 8 positions agree with TRBD1. The CDR3 length is 15 residues. CDR1 is KGHSH, CDR2 LQKENI, per germline. Trimming removed 1 base from V and 8 bases from J; junction bases left unmatched: 4. CDR3: CASSPLETGDSPLHF. CDR3 sequence (DNA): TGTGCCAGCTCACCACTTGAGACAGGGGATTCACCCCTCCACTTT.

The genes are TRBV2 and TRBJ2-7; weak D call: TRBD1 (6 bases). Trimming stripped 6 bases from V and 5 bases from J, with 11 bases between. The CDR3 contains 12 residues. From germline, CDR1 is SNHLY and CDR2 FYNNEI. The chain's CDR3 is CASSSDSHEQYF. In DNA, the CDR3 is TGTGCCAGCAGCTCGGACAGTCACGAGCAGTACTTC.

The V and J genes are TRBV19 and TRBJ1-1; tentative D call: TRBD1 (5 bases). Looked up from germline, CDR1 is LNHDA and CDR2 is SQIVND (reference sequence). The germline V and J ends were trimmed by 7 bases and 8 bases, with 11 bases remaining between them. This CDR3 is built from 11 residues. CDR3 nucleotides: TGTGCCAGTACACCTGGGGGGGAAGCTTTCTTT. Translation: CASTPGGEAFF.

This sequence joins TRBV29-1 and TRBJ2-2; 9 bases line up with TRBD2. Germline V gene data show CDR1 as SQVTM and CDR2 as ANQGSEA. CDR3 size: 16 residues. Losses at the gene ends were 8 bases for V and 2 bases for J; bases not matched to a gene: 12. CDR3 in DNA: TGCAGCTGTTTGGGGAGCGGGGGGCTAAACACCGGGGAGCTGTTTTTT. This codes for CSCLGSGGLNTGELFF.

The J gene is TRBJ1-1, the V gene TRBV30; 8 positions agree with TRBD1. Germline V CDR1 and CDR2: GTSNPN, SVGIG (reference sequence). The V segment lost 3 bases and the J segment 4 bases; nucleotides outside the gene matches: 4. This CDR3 spans 13 amino acids. The CDR3 spells CAWSRTGSTEAFF. In DNA, the CDR3 is TGTGCCTGGAGCAGGACAGGGTCCACTGAAGCTTTCTTT.

The chain combines TRBV7-8 with TRBJ1-2, with D possibly being TRBD1 (5 bases). The germline gives CDR1 SGHVS, CDR2 FQNEAQ. The germline V and J ends were trimmed by 8 bases and 4 bases, with 20 bases remaining between them. The CDR3 consists of 15 residues. The CDR3 coding sequence is TGTGCCAGCGCCAGTCGGGGGGTTGCCTCCTATGGCTACACCTTC. As protein: CASASRGVASYGYTF.

This clone was seen more than once but under ten times. The junction departs from the called germline gene at one end, perhaps through a read error. V is TRBV7-9 and J is TRBJ1-1; 7 nucleotides align to TRBD1. The CDR3 consists of 15 residues. The germline gives CDR1 SEHNR, CDR2 FQNEAQ (reference sequence). In DNA form, the CDR3 reads TGTTCCAGCAGGGGGAGGGGGGTAGGGTTCACTGAAGCTTTCTTT. Protein product: CSSRGRGVGFTEAFF.

The chain is built from TRBV5-8 and TRBJ2-1, with 9 nucleotides matching TRBD2. CDR1 SGHTS and CDR2 YDEGEE come from the germline V gene. This CDR3 comprises 15 residues. V dropped 2 bases and J dropped 1; count of bases not matched to a gene: 1. The CDR3 region has the DNA TGTGCCAGCAGCTTTAGCGGGAGTTCCTACAATGAGCAGTTCTTC. Amino acid sequence: CASSFSGSSYNEQFF. Looking up the rest from reference TRBV5-8 and TRBJ2-1 gives the full variable domain: EAGVTQSPTHLIKTRGQQATLRCSPISGHTSVYWYQQALGLGLQFLLWYDEGEERNRGNFPPRFSGRQFPNYSSELNVNALELEDSALYLCASSFSGSSYNEQFFGPGTRLTVL.

J is TRBJ2-7 and V is TRBV5-1, with D tentatively TRBD1 (5 bases). Germline loops: CDR1 SGHRS, CDR2 YFSETQ. Trimming took 3 bases from V and 3 from J, leaving 16 bases between them. The CDR3 is made up of 15 amino acids. CDR3 DNA: TGCGCCAGCAGCTCCCGCTCGACAGTCGACTACGAGCAGTACTTC. It is translated as CASSSRSTVDYEQYF.

This clone was picked up a small number of times. This chain links TRBV19 with TRBJ2-1; tentatively, D is TRBD1 (5 bases). Germline CDR1 reads LNHDA; CDR2 reads SQIVND (reference sequence). Trimming stripped 2 bases from V and 4 bases from J, with 9 bases between. CDR3 length: 14 residues. CDR3 DNA sequence: TGTGCCAGTAGTATACGGCAGGGATACAATGAGCAGTTCTTC. This codes for CASSIRQGYNEQFF.

V is TRBV21-1 and J is TRBJ1-5; no DNA check was done on the table's D call, TRBD1. TRBV21-1 is labeled a pseudogene. The CDR3 is 17 amino acids. CDR3 protein: CASSKGRRLDSNQPQHF. For the CDR3, the DNA is TGTGCCAGCAGCAAAGGGCGCAGGCTCGATAGCAATCAGCCCCAGCATTTT.

V usage is TRBV6-1 and J usage is TRBJ1-5; D gene ambiguous. Deletions cut 10 bases from V and 3 bases from J, with 13 bases between. Germline CDR1 is MNHNS and CDR2 is SASEGT. The CDR3 totals 13 residues. CDR3 in DNA: TGTGCCACCACCGGGGTAAACAATCAGCCCCAGCATTTT. Its translation: CATTGVNNQPQHF.

This clone was found once. The chain combines TRBV11-1 with TRBJ2-3; D ambiguous. The CDR3 extends over 15 amino acids. V was pared by 2 bases and J by 5 bases, with 14 bases between. In germline, CDR1 is SGHAT, CDR2 FQDESV (reference sequence). CDR3 in DNA: TGTGCCAGCAGCTTAATTGGTCCGACGGGAGATACGCAGTATTTT. Translation gives CASSLIGPTGDTQYF.

V usage is TRBV27 and J usage is TRBJ1-5; 9 nucleotides line up with TRBD1. After removal of 2 bases from V and 2 bases from J, the junction contained 1 base not matched to a gene. The CDR3 has 15 residues. Germline V gives CDR1 MNHEY, CDR2 SMNVEV (reference sequence). In nucleotides, the CDR3 is TGTGCCAGCAGTTTAGACAGGGGGGGCAATCAGCCCCAGCATTTT. Amino acid sequence: CASSLDRGGNQPQHF.

The rearrangement joins TRBV11-2 to TRBJ2-1, with 9 bases that match TRBD1. The J segment lost 7 bases and the V segment lost 6 bases, leaving 10 bases of the junction unmatched. The CDR3 runs to 15 residues. Germline CDR1 SGHAT, CDR2 FQNNGV. Here the CDR3 reads CASSSYRGRVNEQFF. The DNA for the CDR3 is TGTGCCAGCAGTTCATACAGGGGGCGAGTAAATGAGCAGTTCTTC.

The chain has TRBV9 and TRBJ1-2, with D unclear. CDR3 size: 8 residues. Germline V lookup: CDR1 SGDLS, CDR2 YYNGEE. Trimming pared 10 bases from V and 11 bases from J, leaving 9 bases between. CDR3 bases: TGTGCCCCGGCGGTTTACACCTTC. Protein: CAPAVYTF.

The chain couples TRBV29-1 to TRBJ1-4; 8 bases are shared with TRBD1. CDR3 length equals 13 residues. V lost 6 bases and J lost 8; bases outside the gene matches: 8. Germline values: CDR1 SQVTM, CDR2 ANQGSEA. CDR3 amino acids: CSVEGDRREKLFF. The CDR3 region has the DNA TGCAGCGTCGAGGGGGACAGGAGGGAAAAACTGTTTTTT.